Sequencing of this T cell receptor (beta chain) was carried out in a study of regulatory T cells. Primers: 52 TRBV forward and 13 TRBJ reverse. Here immunoSEQ multiplex PCR was the method, and the copy in TCRdb shows in-frame clones only, minus some. The sample has about 20,000 clones; 90% to 95% are singletons. V lost 6 bases to trimming and J lost 5 bases; unmatched junction nucleotides: 4. Germline assignment: CDR1 MDHEN and CDR2 SYDVKM. The CDR3 runs to 14 residues. This clone was recorded only once. The sequenced material came from CD8+ T cells sorted from blood. This clonotype originated in a child aged 2-15 years with CD3G deficiency. The rearrangement links TRBV28 to TRBJ2-2; the match to TRBD2 covers 9 bases. The CDR3 protein is CASRPGLATGELFF. The CDR3 nucleotides read TGTGCCAGCAGACCGGGACTAGCAACCGGGGAGCTGTTTTTT.